These 31 T cell receptor beta chains share one sample of origin, sequenced in a study of T-cell memory formation after mild COVID-19. One entry per CDR3 protein results from TCRdb running MiXCR on the 5' RACE reads. The repertoire holds about 430,000 distinct CDR3 sequences, with more than 15% as singletons. The specimen sequenced was PBMCs or a T cell subset sorted from them (not recorded which). Source of these receptors: a man aged 18 to 30 who had mild COVID-19 (a few samples of this study predate the infection). Cell type and time point are not known.

V gene TRBV5-1 combines with J gene TRBJ2-4; D could derive from TRBD1 or TRBD2 (5 bases each). Between the trimmed V and J ends, which lost 4 bases and 6 bases, there was a span of 11 bases. CDR1 and CDR2 from the germline V gene are SGHRS and YFSETQ. The CDR3 totals 13 residues. The CDR3 coding sequence is TGCGCCAGCAGCCGGGGCGAGGGAAACATTCAGTACTTC. This encodes CASSRGEGNIQYF.

In this sample, this clonotype turned up a few times. J is TRBJ2-3 and V is TRBV7-2; the D gene is possibly TRBD2 (5 bases). V lost 1 base and J lost 7, with 9 bases in between. CDR1 and CDR2 from the germline V gene are SGHTA and FQGNSA. The CDR3 totals 13 residues. In DNA, the CDR3 is TGTGCCAGCAGCTTAGTTAGGGAGAATACGCAGTATTTT. It translates to CASSLVRENTQYF. The full variable domain, its missing parts supplied by reference TRBV7-2 and TRBJ2-3, is GAGVSQSPSNKVTEKGKDVELRCDPISGHTALYWYRQSLGQGLEFLIYFQGNSAPDKSGLPSDRFSAERTGGSVSTLTIQRTQQEDSAVYLCASSLVRENTQYFGPGTRLTVL.

This clonotype was seen repeatedly, ten times or more. The gene calls are TRBV3-1 and TRBJ2-2; D unclear. The CDR3 totals 14 residues. V was cut by 1 base and J by 2 bases, with 5 bases left in between. From germline, CDR1 is LGHDT and CDR2 YNNKEL (reference sequence). CDR3 coding DNA: TGTGCCAGCAGCCAAGGGGGAAACACCGGGGAGCTGTTTTTT. Encoded protein: CASSQGGNTGELFF.

The chain carries TRBV7-9 and TRBJ2-4; D gene ambiguous. This CDR3 contains 16 residues. V gave up 5 bases and J gave up 9 bases, with 23 bases separating them. Germline V lookup: CDR1 SEHNR, CDR2 FQNEAQ (reference sequence). CDR3 loop: CASSRLVYGPLVIQYF. DNA of the CDR3: TGTGCCAGCAGCCGCTTAGTTTATGGACCCTTGGTCATTCAGTACTTC.

V is TRBV11-2 and J is TRBJ1-6, with 10 bases that match TRBD1. Germline V gives CDR1 SGHAT, CDR2 FQNNGV. J lost 10 bases, V lost 4 bases, and 7 bases had no gene match. This CDR3 region has 15 residues. This CDR3 is CASSSGQGVWSPLHF. CDR3 in DNA: TGTGCCAGCAGCTCTGGACAGGGGGTTTGGTCACCCCTCCACTTT.

The rearrangement uses TRBV11-2 and TRBJ2-5, with 8 bases fitting TRBD1. The V segment lost 1 base and the J segment 2 bases; nucleotides outside the gene matches: 3. Germline V lookup: CDR1 SGHAT, CDR2 FQNNGV. This CDR3 spans 15 amino acids. DNA of the CDR3: TGTGCCAGCAGCTTAGGCAGGGGGCAACAAGAGACCCAGTACTTC. Protein sequence: CASSLGRGQQETQYF.

This clonotype was counted a few times. The V call is TRBV7-6, the J call TRBJ2-2; tentative D call: TRBD1 (5 bases). This CDR3 is 14 amino acids long. V lost 3 bases, J lost 4 bases, and 9 bases lay in between. CDR1 and CDR2 from the germline V gene are SGHVS and FNYEAQ. CDR3 in DNA: TGTGCCAGCAGCTTCGGACACACCACCGGGGAGCTGTTTTTT. It translates to CASSFGHTTGELFF.

The chain combines TRBV7-3 with TRBJ2-5; D unresolved. Trimming took 5 bases from V and 5 from J, leaving 9 bases between them. From germline, CDR1 is SGHTA and CDR2 FQGTGA. The CDR3 is 12 amino acids. The CDR3 DNA is TGTGCCAGCAGCAACATGGGGGAGACCCAGTACTTC. Protein product: CASSNMGETQYF.

There are a few counts of this clonotype. The chain employs TRBV4-1 and TRBJ2-7; D gene ambiguous. CDR1 is MGHRA, CDR2 YSYEKL, per germline. V was cut by 4 bases and J by 2 bases, with 9 bases left in between. The CDR3 runs to 13 residues. DNA for the CDR3: TGCGCCAGCAGCCCCCAGCTTACCTACGAGCAGTACTTC. Amino acid sequence: CASSPQLTYEQYF.

This clonotype turned up a few times. The chain couples TRBV5-1 to TRBJ2-3, with 7 nucleotides matching TRBD2. There are 14 residues in the CDR3. V trimming: 2 bases; J trimming: 2 bases; junction bases outside the gene matches: 2. Germline values: CDR1 SGHRS, CDR2 YFSETQ. In DNA, the CDR3 is TGCGCCAGCAGCTTAGCGGGGAACACAGATACGCAGTATTTT. Translated, it gives CASSLAGNTDTQYF.

This clonotype showed up just a few times. This sequence joins TRBV7-2 and TRBJ1-5; TRBD1 is a possible D gene (6 bases). The ends were cut back, 5 bases at V and 4 bases at J, with 15 bases in the middle. The CDR3 runs to 15 residues. Per the germline V gene, CDR1 is SGHTA and CDR2 is FQGNSA. CDR3 sequence reads: CASSPDSRRNQPQHF. For the CDR3, the DNA is TGTGCCAGCAGCCCGGACAGTCGCCGGAATCAGCCCCAGCATTTT.

The chain combines TRBV5-1 with TRBJ2-1; D is undetermined. The CDR3 loop spans 15 amino acids. V shed 5 bases and J shed 4 bases, with 16 bases lying between them. The germline gives CDR1 SGHRS, CDR2 YFSETQ. DNA of the CDR3: TGCGCCAGCAGGGCTTCCGGCACTCTTTACAATGAGCAGTTCTTC. Translating it yields CASRASGTLYNEQFF.

This rearrangement joins TRBV7-2 to TRBJ1-3; 8 nucleotides agree with TRBD1. The V gene end was trimmed by 4 bases and the J gene end by 4 bases; junction bases not matched to a gene: 9. The length of the CDR3 is 16 residues. From germline, CDR1 is SGHTA and CDR2 FQGNSA. CDR3 residues: CASSSRQGNSGNTIYF. CDR3 coding DNA: TGTGCCAGCAGCTCCCGACAGGGGAATTCAGGAAACACCATATATTTT.

This sequence joins TRBV4-1 and TRBJ2-1; TRBD2 is a possible D gene (6 bases). Germline CDR1 is MGHRA and CDR2 is YSYEKL. This CDR3 has 15 amino acids. V was shortened by 5 bases and J by 7 bases, with 18 bases between the two germline ends. The CDR3 DNA sequence: TGCGCCAGCAGCTCCGTGGGGGGAAAAAGTAATGAGCAGTTCTTC. Encoded protein: CASSSVGGKSNEQFF.

The genes are TRBV5-5 and TRBJ2-7, with no clear D. The germline CDR1 and CDR2 sequences are SGHKS and YYEKEE (reference sequence). The CDR3 sequence is 13 residues long. Deletions cut 4 bases from V and 8 bases from J, with 16 bases between. CDR3 DNA: TGTGCCAGCAGCCCTGACAACATGGGTAAGCAGTACGTC. The encoded protein is CASSPDNMGKQYV.

V usage is TRBV7-9 and J usage is TRBJ1-2; 7 nucleotides agree with TRBD1. This CDR3 comprises 16 residues. Germline V CDR1 and CDR2: SEHNR, FQNEAQ (reference sequence). V lost 8 bases, J lost 1 base, and 13 bases stayed unmatched. For the CDR3, the DNA is TGTGCCAGCCAGCGAATTGACAGGGCGGGTAACTATGGCTACACCTTC. As protein: CASQRIDRAGNYGYTF.

This chain connects TRBV5-1 to TRBJ2-2, with D tentatively TRBD2 (6 bases). V lost 0 bases and J lost 5, with 11 bases in between. The CDR3 extends over 15 amino acids. The germline V gene has CDR1 SGHRS and CDR2 YFSETQ. The chain's CDR3 is CASSLELRGTGELFF. As DNA, the CDR3 is TGCGCCAGCAGCTTGGAGCTACGGGGGACCGGGGAGCTGTTTTTT. The full variable domain, its missing parts supplied by reference TRBV5-1 and TRBJ2-2, is KAGVTQTPRYLIKTRGQQVTLSCSPISGHRSVSWYQQTPGQGLQFLFEYFSETQRNKGNFPGRFSGRQFSNSRSEMNVSTLELGDSALYLCASSLELRGTGELFFGEGSRLTVL.

The chain joins TRBV5-6 to TRBJ2-3; TRBD1 agrees at 10 bases. The germline V gene encodes CDR1 SGHDT and CDR2 YYEEEE. V was pared by 0 bases and J by 1 base, with 2 bases of the junction left unmatched. CDR3 size: 16 residues. The CDR3 loop reads CASSLVGTGGTDTQYF. The CDR3 DNA reads TGTGCCAGCAGCTTGGTGGGGACAGGGGGCACAGATACGCAGTATTTT.

The rearrangement links TRBV5-8 to TRBJ2-3; D is undetermined. V was shortened by 4 bases and J by 4 bases, with 10 bases between the two germline ends. Per the germline V gene, CDR1 is SGHTS and CDR2 is YDEGEE. The CDR3 is 13 amino acids. CDR3 nucleotides: TGTGCCAGCAGCAGCCGTCCAGCAGATACGCAGTATTTT. Its translation: CASSSRPADTQYF.

This clonotype has a handful of counts. This chain connects TRBV24-1 to TRBJ2-3; possibly TRBD1 for D (5 bases). The CDR3 covers 14 residues. The V gene lost 7 bases and the J gene lost 1 base, with 11 bases spanning the gap. Germline values: CDR1 KGHDR, CDR2 SFDVKD. The CDR3 bases are TGTGCCACCAGCGACGGACAAGGCACAGATACGCAGTATTTT. Translating it yields CATSDGQGTDTQYF.

This clonotype was observed a few times. The V and J genes are TRBV5-1 and TRBJ1-5; D might be TRBD1 (5 bases). This CDR3 has 15 residues. Trimming took off 1 base at V and 6 bases at J, with 14 bases between the two ends. Germline V CDR1 and CDR2: SGHRS, YFSETQ. The CDR3 DNA follows: TGCGCCAGCAGCTTGAGGGGCGAAGGAGGTCAGCCCCAGCATTTT. Translation gives CASSLRGEGGQPQHF.

V is TRBV25-1 and J is TRBJ1-1; unclear D gene. V lost 2 bases, J lost 10 bases, and 11 bases lay in between. Germline values: CDR1 MGHDK, CDR2 SYGVNS. The CDR3 is made up of 12 amino acids. CDR3 in DNA: TGTGCCAGCAGTGAAGTGGGTACGGTAGCTTTCTTT. Its translation: CASSEVGTVAFF. Based on the CDR3 plus reference TRBV25-1 and TRBJ1-1, the full variable domain is EADIYQTPRYLVIGTGKKITLECSQTMGHDKMYWYQQDPGMELHLIHYSYGVNSTEKGDLSSESTVSRIRTEHFPLTLESARPSHTSQYLCASSEVGTVAFFGQGTRLTVV.

The table lists this clonotype with a few counts. The rearrangement joins TRBV7-9 to TRBJ1-5; D uncertain. CDR1 and CDR2 (germline): SEHNR, FQNEAQ (reference sequence). This CDR3 comprises 14 residues. Trimming left V 6 bases short and J 6 bases short, with 15 bases between. CDR3 sequence reads: CASRREGFGQPQHF. CDR3 nucleotide sequence: TGTGCCAGCAGACGGGAAGGGTTCGGTCAGCCCCAGCATTTT.

The chain couples TRBV5-5 to TRBJ2-1; no reliable D call. CDR3 length equals 14 residues. Germline values: CDR1 SGHKS, CDR2 YYEKEE (reference sequence). With 2 bases removed from V and 1 base from J, the gap between germline ends came to 7 bases. The CDR3 sequence is CASSFIGSYNEQFF. As DNA, the CDR3 is TGTGCCAGCAGCTTCATTGGGTCCTACAATGAGCAGTTCTTC.

This chain links TRBV7-3 with TRBJ2-6; D is uncertain. V gave up 4 bases and J gave up 8 bases, with 9 bases separating them. CDR3 size: 13 residues. Germline V gene sequence: CDR1 SGHTA, CDR2 FQGTGA. CDR3 DNA sequence: TGTGCCAGCAGCTCCACGCCGCCCAACGTCCTGACTTTC. This encodes CASSSTPPNVLTF.

This clonotype was found a few times. The gene calls are TRBV7-9 and TRBJ2-5, with TRBD1 as a possible D gene (6 bases). V lost 3 bases to trimming and J lost 5 bases, with 10 bases between them. This CDR3 comprises 13 residues. The germline gives CDR1 SEHNR, CDR2 FQNEAQ (reference sequence). CDR3 sequence: CASSFGGAETQYF. The CDR3 nucleotides read TGTGCCAGCAGCTTTGGGGGCGCCGAGACCCAGTACTTC.

The chain links TRBV4-1 to TRBJ2-2, with D tentatively TRBD1 (6 bases). V dropped 4 bases and J dropped 1 base, with 10 bases sitting between them. Germline assignment: CDR1 MGHRA and CDR2 YSYEKL. The CDR3 covers 15 residues. As DNA, the CDR3 is TGCGCCAGCAGCCCCGAGACAGGGAACACCGGGGAGCTGTTTTTT. It codes for CASSPETGNTGELFF.

This clonotype was observed a few times. The chain carries TRBV11-2 and TRBJ1-1; no clear D gene. The CDR3 runs 13 residues. Germline values: CDR1 SGHAT, CDR2 FQNNGV. V was pared by 3 bases and J by 6 bases, with 11 bases between. CDR3 amino acids: CASSLSGGPEAFF. CDR3 coding DNA: TGTGCCAGCAGCTTGTCAGGCGGCCCTGAAGCTTTCTTT. The whole variable domain, remainder taken from reference TRBV11-2 and TRBJ1-1, is EAGVAQSPRYKIIEKRQSVAFWCNPISGHATLYWYQQILGQGPKLLIQFQNNGVVDDSQLPKDRFSAERLKGVDSTLKIQPAKLEDSAVYLCASSLSGGPEAFFGQGTRLTVV.

The chain is built from TRBV28 and TRBJ1-4; TRBD1 aligns across 8 bases. V trimming: 5 bases; J trimming: 2 bases; junction bases outside the gene matches: 7. CDR3 length: 16 amino acids. Germline V gene lookup returns CDR1 MDHEN and CDR2 SYDVKM. CDR3 sequence (DNA): TGTGCCAGCAGTCTGGACAGGGCCGTGACTAATGAAAAACTGTTTTTT. Encoded protein: CASSLDRAVTNEKLFF.

Comment on this clonotype: This may be a read error: a much more frequent sequence differs by one nucleotide. The chain recombines TRBV7-9 with TRBJ1-1, with TRBD1 as a possible D gene (5 bases). Trimming took off 8 bases at V and 3 bases at J, with 13 bases between the two ends. Per germline, CDR1 SEHNR and CDR2 FQNEAQ (reference sequence). There are 13 residues in the CDR3. In nucleotides, the CDR3 is TGTGCCAGCGGATATGAGGGGTACACTGAAGCTTTCTTT. It is translated as CASGYEGYTEAFF.

This clonotype was found a few times. The CDR3 sequence is CASQGSRYTF. CDR3 nucleotide sequence: TGCGCCAGTCAGGGGTCGCGCTACACCTTC. J is TRBJ1-2 and V is TRBV4-1; tentatively, D is TRBD1 (6 bases). Looked up from germline, CDR1 is MGHRA and CDR2 is YSYEKL. This CDR3 has 10 amino acids. Trimming cost V 9 bases and J 9 bases, with 11 bases left between them.